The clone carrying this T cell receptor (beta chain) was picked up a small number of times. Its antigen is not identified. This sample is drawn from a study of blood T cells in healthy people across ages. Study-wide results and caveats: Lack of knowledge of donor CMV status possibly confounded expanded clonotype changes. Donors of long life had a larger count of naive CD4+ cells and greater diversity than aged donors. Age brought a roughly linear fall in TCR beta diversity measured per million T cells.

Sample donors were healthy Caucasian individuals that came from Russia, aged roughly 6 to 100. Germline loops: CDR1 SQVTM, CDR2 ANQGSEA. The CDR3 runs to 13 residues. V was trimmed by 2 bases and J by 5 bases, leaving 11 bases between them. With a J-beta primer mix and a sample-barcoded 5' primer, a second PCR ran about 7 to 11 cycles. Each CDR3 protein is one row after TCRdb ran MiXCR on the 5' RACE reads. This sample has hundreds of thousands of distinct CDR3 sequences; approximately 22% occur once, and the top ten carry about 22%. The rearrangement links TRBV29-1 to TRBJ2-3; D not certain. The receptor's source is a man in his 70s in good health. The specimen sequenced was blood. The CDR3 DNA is TGCAGCGTTGAACCCCGGGCACGAGATACGCAGTATTTT. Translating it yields CSVEPRARDTQYF.